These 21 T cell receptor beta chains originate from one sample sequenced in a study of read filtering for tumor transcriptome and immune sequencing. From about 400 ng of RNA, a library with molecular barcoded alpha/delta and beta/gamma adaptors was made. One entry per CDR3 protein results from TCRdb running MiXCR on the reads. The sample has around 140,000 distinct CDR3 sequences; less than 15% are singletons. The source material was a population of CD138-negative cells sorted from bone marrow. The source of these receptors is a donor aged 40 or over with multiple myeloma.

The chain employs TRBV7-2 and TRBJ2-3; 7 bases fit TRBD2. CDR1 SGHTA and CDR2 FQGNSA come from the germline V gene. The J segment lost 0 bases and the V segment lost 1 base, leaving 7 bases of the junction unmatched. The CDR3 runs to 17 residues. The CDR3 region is CASSLVATSRSTDTQYF. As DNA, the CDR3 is TGTGCCAGCAGCTTAGTGGCGACTAGCAGGAGCACAGATACGCAGTATTTT.

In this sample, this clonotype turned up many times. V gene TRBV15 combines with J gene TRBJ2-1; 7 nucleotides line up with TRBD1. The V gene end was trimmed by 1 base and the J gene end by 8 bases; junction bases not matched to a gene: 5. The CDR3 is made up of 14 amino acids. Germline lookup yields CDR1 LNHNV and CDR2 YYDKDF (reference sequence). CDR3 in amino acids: CATSRGTGRDEQFF. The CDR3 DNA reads TGTGCCACCAGCAGAGGGACAGGCCGCGATGAGCAGTTCTTC.

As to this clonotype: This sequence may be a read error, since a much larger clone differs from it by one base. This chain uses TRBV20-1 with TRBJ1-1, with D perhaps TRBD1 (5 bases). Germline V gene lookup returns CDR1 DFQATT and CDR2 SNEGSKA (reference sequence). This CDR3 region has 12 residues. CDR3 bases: TGCAGTGCGGGGGATTTAAACACTGAAGCTCTCTTT. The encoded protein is CSAGDLNTEALF.

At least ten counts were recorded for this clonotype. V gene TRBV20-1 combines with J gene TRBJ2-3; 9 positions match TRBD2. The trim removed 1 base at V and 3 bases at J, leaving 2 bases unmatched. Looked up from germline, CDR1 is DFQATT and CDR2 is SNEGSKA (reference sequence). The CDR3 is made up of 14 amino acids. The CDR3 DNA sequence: TGCAGTGCTAGAGCCGGACTAGCGACAGATACGCAGTATTTT. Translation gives CSARAGLATDTQYF.

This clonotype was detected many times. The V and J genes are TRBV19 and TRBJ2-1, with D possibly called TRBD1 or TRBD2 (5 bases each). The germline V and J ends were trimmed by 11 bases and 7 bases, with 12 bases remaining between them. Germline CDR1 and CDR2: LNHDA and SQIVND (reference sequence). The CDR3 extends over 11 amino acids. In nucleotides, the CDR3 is TGTGCCGGGGGATCAGGGAATGAGCAGTTCTTC. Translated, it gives CAGGSGNEQFF.

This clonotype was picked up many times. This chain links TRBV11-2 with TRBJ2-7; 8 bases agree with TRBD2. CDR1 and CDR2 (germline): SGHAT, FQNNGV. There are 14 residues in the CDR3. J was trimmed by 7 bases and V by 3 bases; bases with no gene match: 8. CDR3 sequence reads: CASSFPAGVGEQYF. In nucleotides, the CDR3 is TGTGCCAGCAGCTTTCCAGCGGGAGTGGGGGAGCAGTACTTC. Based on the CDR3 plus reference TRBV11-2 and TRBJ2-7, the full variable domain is EAGVAQSPRYKIIEKRQSVAFWCNPISGHATLYWYQQILGQGPKLLIQFQNNGVVDDSQLPKDRFSAERLKGVDSTLKIQPAKLEDSAVYLCASSFPAGVGEQYFGPGTRLTVT.

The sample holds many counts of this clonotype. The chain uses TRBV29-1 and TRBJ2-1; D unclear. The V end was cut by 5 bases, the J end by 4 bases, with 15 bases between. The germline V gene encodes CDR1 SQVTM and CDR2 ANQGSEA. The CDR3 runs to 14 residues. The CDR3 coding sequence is TGCAGCGTTCCCCACCCGGACGGATACAATGAGCAGTTCTTC. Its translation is CSVPHPDGYNEQFF.

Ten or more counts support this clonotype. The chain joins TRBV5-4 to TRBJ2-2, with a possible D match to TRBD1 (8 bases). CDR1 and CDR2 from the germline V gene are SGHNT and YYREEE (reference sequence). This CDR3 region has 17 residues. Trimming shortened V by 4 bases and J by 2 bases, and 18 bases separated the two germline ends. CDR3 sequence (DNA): TGTGCCAGCAGCCTTCCAGGGGGCGGGAGCAACACCGGGGAGCTGTTTTTT. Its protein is CASSLPGGGSNTGELFF.

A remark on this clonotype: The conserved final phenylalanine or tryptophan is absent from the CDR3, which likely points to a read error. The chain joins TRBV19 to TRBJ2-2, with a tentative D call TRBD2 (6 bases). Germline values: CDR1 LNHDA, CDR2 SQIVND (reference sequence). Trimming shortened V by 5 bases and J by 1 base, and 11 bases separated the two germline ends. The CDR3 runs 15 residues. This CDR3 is CASSYSGQNTGELFI. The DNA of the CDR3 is TGTGCCAGTAGTTATAGCGGACAGAACACCGGGGAGCTGTTTATT.

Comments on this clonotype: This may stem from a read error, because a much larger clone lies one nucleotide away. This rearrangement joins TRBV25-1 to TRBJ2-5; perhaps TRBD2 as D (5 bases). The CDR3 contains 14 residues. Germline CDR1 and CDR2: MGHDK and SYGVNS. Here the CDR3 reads CASSIVGGQEAQYF. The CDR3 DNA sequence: TGTGCCAGCAGTATCGTAGGAGGCCAAGAGGCCCAGTACTTC. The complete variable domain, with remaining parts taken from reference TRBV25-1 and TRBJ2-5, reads EADIYQTPRYLVIGTGKKITLECSQTMGHDKMYWYQQDPGMELHLIHYSYGVNSTEKGDLSSESTVSRIRTEHFPLTLESARPSHTSQYLCASSIVGGQEAQYFGPGTRLLVL.

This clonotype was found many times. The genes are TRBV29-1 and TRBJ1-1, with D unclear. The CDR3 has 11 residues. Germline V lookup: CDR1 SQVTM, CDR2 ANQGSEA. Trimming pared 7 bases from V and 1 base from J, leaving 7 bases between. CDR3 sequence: CSASGNTEAFF. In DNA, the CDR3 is TGCAGCGCTTCGGGGAACACTGAAGCTTTCTTT.

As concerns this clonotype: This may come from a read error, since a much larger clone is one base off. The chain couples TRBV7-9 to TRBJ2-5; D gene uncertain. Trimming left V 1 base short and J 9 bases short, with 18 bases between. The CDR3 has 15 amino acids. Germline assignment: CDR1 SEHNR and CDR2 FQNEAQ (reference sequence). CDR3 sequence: CASSLVSPMDEAQYF. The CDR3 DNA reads TGTGCCAGCAGCTTAGTTTCCCCGATGGACGAGGCCCAGTACTTC.

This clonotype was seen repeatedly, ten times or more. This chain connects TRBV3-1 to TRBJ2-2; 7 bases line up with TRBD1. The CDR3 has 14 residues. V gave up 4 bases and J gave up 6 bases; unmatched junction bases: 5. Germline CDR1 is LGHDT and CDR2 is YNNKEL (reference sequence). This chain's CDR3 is CASSPGTAAGELFF. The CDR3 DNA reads TGTGCCAGCAGCCCCGGGACAGCGGCCGGGGAGCTGTTTTTT.

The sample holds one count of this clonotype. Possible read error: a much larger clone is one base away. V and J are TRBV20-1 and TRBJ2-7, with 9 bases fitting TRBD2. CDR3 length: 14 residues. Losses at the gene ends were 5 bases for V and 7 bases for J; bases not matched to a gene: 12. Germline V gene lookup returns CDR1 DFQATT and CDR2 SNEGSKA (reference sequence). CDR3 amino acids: CSAYDSVAGVEQYF. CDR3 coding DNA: TGCAGTGCTTACGACTCTGTAGCGGGAGTGGAGCAGTACTTC.

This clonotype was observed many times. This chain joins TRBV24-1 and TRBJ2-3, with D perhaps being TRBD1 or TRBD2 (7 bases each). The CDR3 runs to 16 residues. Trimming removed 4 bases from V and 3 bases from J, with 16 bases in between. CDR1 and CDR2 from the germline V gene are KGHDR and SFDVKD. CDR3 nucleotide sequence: TGTGCCACCAGTGACCCTGGGAGGGGGCGTACAGATACGCAGTATTTT. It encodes CATSDPGRGRTDTQYF.

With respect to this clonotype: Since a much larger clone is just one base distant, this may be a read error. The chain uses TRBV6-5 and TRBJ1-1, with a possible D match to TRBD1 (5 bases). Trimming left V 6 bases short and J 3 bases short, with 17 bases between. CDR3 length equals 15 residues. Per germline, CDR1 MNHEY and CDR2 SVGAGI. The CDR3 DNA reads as TGTGCCAGCAGAACACAGGAAATGAGCCACACTGAAGCTTTCTTT. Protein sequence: CASRTQEMSHTEAFF.

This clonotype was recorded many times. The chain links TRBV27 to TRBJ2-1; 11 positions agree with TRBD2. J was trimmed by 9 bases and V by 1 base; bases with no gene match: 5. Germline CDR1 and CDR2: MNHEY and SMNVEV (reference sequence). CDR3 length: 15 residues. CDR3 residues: CASSLLAGGVGEQFF. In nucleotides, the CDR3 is TGTGCCAGCAGTTTATTAGCGGGAGGGGTGGGTGAGCAGTTCTTC.

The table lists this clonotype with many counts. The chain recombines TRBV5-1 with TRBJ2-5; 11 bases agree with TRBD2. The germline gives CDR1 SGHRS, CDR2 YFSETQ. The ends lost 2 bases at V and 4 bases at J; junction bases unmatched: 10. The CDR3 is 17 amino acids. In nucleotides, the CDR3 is TGCGCCAGCAGCTTACCCCGACTAGCGGGATCAGGAGAGACCCAGTACTTC. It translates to CASSLPRLAGSGETQYF.

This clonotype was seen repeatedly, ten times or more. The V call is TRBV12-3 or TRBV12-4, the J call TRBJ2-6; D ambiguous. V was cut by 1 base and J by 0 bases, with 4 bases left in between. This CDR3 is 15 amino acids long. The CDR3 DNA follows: TGTGCCAGCAGTTTAGGCAGCTCTGGGGCCAACGTCCTGACTTTC. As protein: CASSLGSSGANVLTF.

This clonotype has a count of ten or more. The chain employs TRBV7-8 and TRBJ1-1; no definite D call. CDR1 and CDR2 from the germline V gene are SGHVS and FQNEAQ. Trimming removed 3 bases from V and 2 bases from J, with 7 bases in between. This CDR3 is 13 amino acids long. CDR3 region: CASSFSVNTEAFF. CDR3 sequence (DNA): TGTGCCAGCAGCTTCTCTGTAAACACTGAAGCTTTCTTT.

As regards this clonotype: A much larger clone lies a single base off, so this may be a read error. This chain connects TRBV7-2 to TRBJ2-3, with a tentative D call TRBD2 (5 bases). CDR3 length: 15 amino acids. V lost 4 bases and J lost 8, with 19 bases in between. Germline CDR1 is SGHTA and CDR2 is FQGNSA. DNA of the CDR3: TGTGCCAGCAGCTCCCGGACCTCAGCGGCAGGTACGCAGTATTTT. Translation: CASSSRTSAAGTQYF.